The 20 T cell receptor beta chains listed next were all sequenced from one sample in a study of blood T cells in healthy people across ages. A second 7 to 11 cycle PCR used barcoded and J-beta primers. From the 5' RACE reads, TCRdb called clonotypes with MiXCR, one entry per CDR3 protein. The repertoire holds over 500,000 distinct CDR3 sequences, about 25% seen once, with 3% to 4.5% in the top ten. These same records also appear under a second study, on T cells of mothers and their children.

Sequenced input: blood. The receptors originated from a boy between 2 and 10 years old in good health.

CDR3 DNA sequence: TGCAGCGTTGGCGGGAGGTCGAACACCGGGGAGCTGTTTTTT. Encoded protein: CSVGGRSNTGELFF. The rearrangement joins TRBV29-1 to TRBJ2-2; TRBD2 matches 8 bases. Germline V gene data show CDR1 as SQVTM and CDR2 as ANQGSEA. This CDR3 comprises 14 residues. With V trimmed by 4 bases and J by 0 bases, 1 base remained unmatched.

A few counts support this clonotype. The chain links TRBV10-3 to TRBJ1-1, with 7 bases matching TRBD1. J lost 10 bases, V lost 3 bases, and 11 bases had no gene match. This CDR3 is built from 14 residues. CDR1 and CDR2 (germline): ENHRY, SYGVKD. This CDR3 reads CAISEETGFVGAFF. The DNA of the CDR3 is TGTGCCATCAGTGAAGAGACAGGGTTCGTTGGAGCTTTCTTT.

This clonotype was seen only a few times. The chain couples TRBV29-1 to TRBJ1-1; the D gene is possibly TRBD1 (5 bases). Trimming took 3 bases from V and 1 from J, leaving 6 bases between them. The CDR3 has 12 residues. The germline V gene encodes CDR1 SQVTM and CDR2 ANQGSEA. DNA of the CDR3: TGCAGCGTTGACAGGGCGAACACTGAAGCTTTCTTT. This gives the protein CSVDRANTEAFF.

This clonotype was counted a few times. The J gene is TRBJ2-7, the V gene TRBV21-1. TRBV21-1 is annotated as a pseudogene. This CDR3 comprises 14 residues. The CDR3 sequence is CASSKGHRLYEQYF. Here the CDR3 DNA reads TGTGCCAGCAGCAAAGGCCATCGCTTGTACGAGCAGTACTTC.

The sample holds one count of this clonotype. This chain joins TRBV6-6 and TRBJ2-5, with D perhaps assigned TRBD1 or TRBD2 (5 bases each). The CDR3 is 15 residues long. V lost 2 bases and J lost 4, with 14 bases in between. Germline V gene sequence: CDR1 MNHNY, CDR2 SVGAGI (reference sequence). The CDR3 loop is CASSYGTQIRETQYF. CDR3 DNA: TGTGCCAGCAGTTACGGGACGCAGATCCGAGAGACCCAGTACTTC.

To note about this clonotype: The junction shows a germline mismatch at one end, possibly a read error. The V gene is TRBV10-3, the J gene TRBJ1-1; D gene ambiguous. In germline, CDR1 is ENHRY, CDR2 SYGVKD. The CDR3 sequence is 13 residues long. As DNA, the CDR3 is TGTGCCATAAGTGAGAGGTTGAACACTGAAGCTTTCTTT. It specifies CAISERLNTEAFF.

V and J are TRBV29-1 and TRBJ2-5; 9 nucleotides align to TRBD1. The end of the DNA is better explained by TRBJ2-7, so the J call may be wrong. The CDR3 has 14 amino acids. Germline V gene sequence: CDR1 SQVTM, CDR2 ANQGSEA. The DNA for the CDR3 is TGCAGCGCTAACGATGGACAGGGGCGGTACGAGCAGTACTTC. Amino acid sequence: CSANDGQGRYEQYF.

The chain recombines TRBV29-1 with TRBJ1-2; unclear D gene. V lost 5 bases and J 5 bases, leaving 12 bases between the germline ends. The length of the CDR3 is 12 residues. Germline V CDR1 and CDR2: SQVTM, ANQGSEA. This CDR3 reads CSVPSRTYGYTF. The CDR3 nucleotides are TGCAGCGTTCCATCCCGCACATATGGCTACACCTTC.

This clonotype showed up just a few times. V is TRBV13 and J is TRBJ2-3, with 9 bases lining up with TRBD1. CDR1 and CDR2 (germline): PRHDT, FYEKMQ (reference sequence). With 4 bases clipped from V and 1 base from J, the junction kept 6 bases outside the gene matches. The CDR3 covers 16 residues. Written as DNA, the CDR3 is TGTGCCAGCAGCTCCAACAGGGGGCCTGGCACAGATACGCAGTATTTT. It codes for CASSSNRGPGTDTQYF.

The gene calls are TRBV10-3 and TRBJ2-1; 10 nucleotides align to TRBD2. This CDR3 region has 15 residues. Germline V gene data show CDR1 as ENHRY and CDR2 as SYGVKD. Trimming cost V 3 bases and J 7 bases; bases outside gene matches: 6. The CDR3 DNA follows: TGTGCCATCAGTGATAGGTCTAGCGGGAGAAATGAGCAGTTCTTC. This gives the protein CAISDRSSGRNEQFF.

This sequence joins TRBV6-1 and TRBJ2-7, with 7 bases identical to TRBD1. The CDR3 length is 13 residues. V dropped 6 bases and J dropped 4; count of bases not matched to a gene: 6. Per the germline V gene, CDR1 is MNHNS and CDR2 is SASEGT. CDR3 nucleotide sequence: TGTGCCAGCAGCCACGACAGGGAATACGAGCAGTACTTC. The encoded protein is CASSHDREYEQYF.

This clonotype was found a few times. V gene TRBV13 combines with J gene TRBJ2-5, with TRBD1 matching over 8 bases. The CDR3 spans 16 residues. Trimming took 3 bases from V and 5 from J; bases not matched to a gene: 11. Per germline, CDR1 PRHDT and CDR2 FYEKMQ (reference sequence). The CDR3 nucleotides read TGTGCCAGCAGCTTCTCCGAACACAGGGGGAGGGAGACCCAGTACTTC. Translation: CASSFSEHRGRETQYF.

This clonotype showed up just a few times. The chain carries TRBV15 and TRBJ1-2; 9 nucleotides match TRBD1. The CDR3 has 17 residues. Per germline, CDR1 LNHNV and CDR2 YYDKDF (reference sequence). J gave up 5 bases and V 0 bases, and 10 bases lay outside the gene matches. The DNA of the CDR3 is TGTGCCACCAGCAGAGATAAGGGACAGGGAATATCGTATGGCTACACCTTC. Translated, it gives CATSRDKGQGISYGYTF. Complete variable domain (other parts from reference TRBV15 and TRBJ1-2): DAMVIQNPRYQVTQFGKPVTLSCSQTLNHNVMYWYQQKSSQAPKLLFHYYDKDFNNEADTPDNFQSRRPNTSFCFLDIRSPGLGDTAMYLCATSRDKGQGISYGYTFGSGTRLTVV.

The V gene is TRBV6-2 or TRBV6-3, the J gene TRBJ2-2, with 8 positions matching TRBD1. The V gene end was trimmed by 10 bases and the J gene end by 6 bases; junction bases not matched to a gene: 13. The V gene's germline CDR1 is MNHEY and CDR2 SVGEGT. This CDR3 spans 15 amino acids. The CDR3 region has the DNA TGTGCCACCACGAGGGACAGGTTTGGGGCCGGGGAGCTGTTTTTT. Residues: CATTRDRFGAGELFF.

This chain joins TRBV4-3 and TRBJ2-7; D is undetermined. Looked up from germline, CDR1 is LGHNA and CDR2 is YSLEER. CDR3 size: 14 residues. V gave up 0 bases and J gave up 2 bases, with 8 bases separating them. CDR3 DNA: TGCGCCAGCAGCCAAGAGCCCAGAACCTACGAGCAGTACTTC. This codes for CASSQEPRTYEQYF.

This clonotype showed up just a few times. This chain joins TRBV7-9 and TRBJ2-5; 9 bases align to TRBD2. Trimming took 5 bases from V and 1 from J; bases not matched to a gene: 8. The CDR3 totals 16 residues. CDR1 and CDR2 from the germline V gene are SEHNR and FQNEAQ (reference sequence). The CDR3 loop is CASSIERGAVQETQYF. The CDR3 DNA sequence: TGTGCCAGCAGCATAGAGCGGGGGGCGGTCCAAGAGACCCAGTACTTC.

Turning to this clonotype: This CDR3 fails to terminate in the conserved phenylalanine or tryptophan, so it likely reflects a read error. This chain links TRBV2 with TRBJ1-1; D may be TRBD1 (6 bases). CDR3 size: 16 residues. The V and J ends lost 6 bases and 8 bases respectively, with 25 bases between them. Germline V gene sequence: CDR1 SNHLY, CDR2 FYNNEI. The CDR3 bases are TGTGCCAGCAGGAGTCGACAAGGCCCCTGGGGGGGCGAAGCTTTCTCT. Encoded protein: CASRSRQGPWGGEAFS.

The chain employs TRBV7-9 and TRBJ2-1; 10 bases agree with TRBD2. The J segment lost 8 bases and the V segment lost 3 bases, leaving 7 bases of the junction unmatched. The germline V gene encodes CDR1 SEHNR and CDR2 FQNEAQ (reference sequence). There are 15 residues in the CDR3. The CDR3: CASSLGAGGFYEQFF. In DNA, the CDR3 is TGTGCCAGCAGCTTGGGAGCGGGAGGGTTTTATGAGCAGTTCTTC.

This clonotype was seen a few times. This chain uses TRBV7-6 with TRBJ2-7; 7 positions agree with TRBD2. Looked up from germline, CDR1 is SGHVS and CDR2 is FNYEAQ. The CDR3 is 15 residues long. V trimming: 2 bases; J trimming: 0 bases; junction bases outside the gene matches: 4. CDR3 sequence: CASSLISGGSYEQYF. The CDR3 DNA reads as TGTGCCAGCAGCTTAATCTCGGGGGGCTCCTACGAGCAGTACTTC. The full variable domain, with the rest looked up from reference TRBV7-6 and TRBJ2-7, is GAGVSQSPRYKVTKRGQDVALRCDPISGHVSLYWYRQALGQGPEFLTYFNYEAQQDKSGLPNDRFSAERPEGSISTLTIQRTEQRDSAMYRCASSLISGGSYEQYFGPGTRLTVT.

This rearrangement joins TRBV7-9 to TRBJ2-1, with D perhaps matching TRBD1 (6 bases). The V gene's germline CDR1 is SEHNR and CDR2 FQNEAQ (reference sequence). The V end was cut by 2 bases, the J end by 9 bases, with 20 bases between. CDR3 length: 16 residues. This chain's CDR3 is CASSLPARGRSGEQFF. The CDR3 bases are TGTGCCAGCAGCTTACCCGCTAGGGGGAGATCCGGTGAGCAGTTCTTC.